These 16 T cell receptor beta chains were sequenced from one sample in a study of cytomegalovirus exposure and HLA in healthy donors. This PCR relied on a set of 60 Vbeta primers and 13 Jbeta primers. Only in-frame clones appear in the TCRdb table, and some are missing; sequencing was by immunoSEQ multiplex PCR. The table includes approximately 130,000 clones, under 85% detected once. Sequenced material: PBMCs. These receptors came from a boy between 5 and 17 years old in good health and CMV-seronegative.

The genes are TRBV7-2 and TRBJ2-2; TRBD1 aligns across 10 bases. The trim removed 6 bases at V and 4 bases at J, leaving 11 bases unmatched. Germline V gene lookup returns CDR1 SGHTA and CDR2 FQGNSA. The CDR3 sequence is 17 residues long. The CDR3 DNA is TGTGCCAGCAGTCTACGACAGGGGGCTGGGCGCACCGGGGAGCTGTTTTTT. The encoded protein is CASSLRQGAGRTGELFF.

The chain links TRBV13 to TRBJ2-1; TRBD1 is a possible D gene (6 bases). The V gene lost 4 bases and the J gene lost 9 bases, with 7 bases spanning the gap. There are 11 residues in the CDR3. Germline V CDR1 and CDR2: PRHDT, FYEKMQ (reference sequence). The CDR3 region is CASSSGAEQFF. Here the CDR3 DNA reads TGTGCCAGCAGCTCAGGGGCTGAGCAGTTCTTC.

In DNA form, the CDR3 reads TGTGCCAGCTCACCCGGAGATCAGCCCCAGCATTTT. Translating gives CASSPGDQPQHF. V gene TRBV18 combines with J gene TRBJ1-5; D gene uncertain. The germline V gene encodes CDR1 KGHSH and CDR2 LQKENI. The CDR3 spans 12 residues. Trimming removed 3 bases at V and 5 bases at J, with 5 bases between.

V usage is TRBV6-4 and J usage is TRBJ2-1, with TRBD1 matching over 9 bases. V lost 1 base to trimming and J lost 8 bases; unmatched junction nucleotides: 6. The germline V gene encodes CDR1 MRHNA and CDR2 SNTAGT. The CDR3 is 15 amino acids. The DNA for the CDR3 is TGTGCCAGCAGTGACTTATACCGGGACAGGGATGAGCAGTTCTTC. It is translated as CASSDLYRDRDEQFF.

This rearrangement joins TRBV9 to TRBJ2-1, with D possibly TRBD2 on 5 matching bases. The CDR3 is 13 amino acids. The ends were cut back, 4 bases at V and 4 bases at J, with 9 bases in the middle. Germline values: CDR1 SGDLS, CDR2 YYNGEE. CDR3 sequence (DNA): TGTGCCAGCAGCTTCGGACTTTACAATGAGCAGTTCTTC. It yields the protein CASSFGLYNEQFF.

The J gene is TRBJ2-5, the V gene TRBV11-2; D unclear. In germline, CDR1 is SGHAT, CDR2 FQNNGV. The CDR3 is made up of 13 amino acids. Trimming removed 1 base from V and 7 bases from J, with 10 bases in between. The CDR3 sequence: CASSLAGYGTQYF. Written as DNA, the CDR3 is TGTGCCAGCAGCTTAGCCGGGTATGGGACCCAGTACTTC.

The V gene is TRBV7-2, the J gene TRBJ2-3, with 9 positions matching TRBD2. Germline trimming cut 7 bases from V and 6 bases from J; bases unmatched to any gene: 11. Germline values: CDR1 SGHTA, CDR2 FQGNSA. CDR3 length equals 15 residues. CDR3 amino acids: CASNTGTSIMDTQYF. In DNA, the CDR3 is TGTGCCAGCAACACCGGGACTAGCATCATGGATACGCAGTATTTT. The variable domain in full, completed from reference TRBV7-2 and TRBJ2-3, reads GAGVSQSPSNKVTEKGKDVELRCDPISGHTALYWYRQSLGQGLEFLIYFQGNSAPDKSGLPSDRFSAERTGGSVSTLTIQRTQQEDSAVYLCASNTGTSIMDTQYFGPGTRLTVL.

The chain links TRBV7-2 to TRBJ1-2, with 7 nucleotides matching TRBD1. The J segment lost 3 bases and the V segment lost 5 bases, leaving 9 bases of the junction unmatched. The CDR3 runs 15 residues. CDR1 SGHTA and CDR2 FQGNSA come from the germline V gene. CDR3: CASSKRDRDHYGYTF. Here the CDR3 DNA reads TGTGCCAGCAGCAAACGAGACAGGGACCACTATGGCTACACCTTC.

The chain couples TRBV27 to TRBJ1-1, with no clear D. Germline-derived CDR1 and CDR2 are MNHEY and SMNVEV (reference sequence). The CDR3 has 13 residues. V was shortened by 2 bases and J by 0 bases, with 4 bases between the two germline ends. CDR3 region: CASSLNMNTEAFF. CDR3 in DNA: TGTGCCAGCAGTTTAAATATGAACACTGAAGCTTTCTTT.

The gene calls are TRBV4-1 and TRBJ1-6; TRBD1 agrees at 7 bases. The V gene's germline CDR1 is MGHRA and CDR2 YSYEKL. Trimming took 4 bases from V and 5 from J; bases not matched to a gene: 5. The CDR3 spans 15 residues. CDR3 in amino acids: CASSRPGQNNSPLHF. The CDR3 nucleotides read TGCGCCAGCAGCCGACCGGGACAGAATAATTCACCCCTCCACTTT.

This chain links TRBV9 with TRBJ2-7; D might be TRBD1 (5 bases). Germline V gives CDR1 SGDLS, CDR2 YYNGEE. This CDR3 contains 15 residues. V gave up 4 bases and J gave up 2 bases, with 16 bases separating them. The CDR3 is CASSLTPDSPYEQYF. The CDR3 DNA is TGTGCCAGCAGCCTGACCCCCGACAGCCCCTACGAGCAGTACTTC.

This rearrangement joins TRBV19 to TRBJ1-5, with D possibly matching TRBD1 (5 bases). The CDR3 is made up of 13 amino acids. V was shortened by 11 bases and J by 3 bases, with 14 bases between the two germline ends. Germline assignment: CDR1 LNHDA and CDR2 SQIVND (reference sequence). CDR3: CAAQSGPNQPQHF. The CDR3 DNA sequence: TGTGCCGCCCAGTCAGGGCCCAATCAGCCCCAGCATTTT.

The rearrangement uses TRBV10-3 and TRBJ1-4; maybe TRBD1 (5 bases). The germline V gene encodes CDR1 ENHRY and CDR2 SYGVKD. The CDR3 has 13 amino acids. Trimming stripped 8 bases from V and 4 bases from J, with 11 bases between. CDR3 sequence: CAIAVGDNEKLFF. CDR3 DNA: TGTGCCATCGCTGTAGGGGATAATGAAAAACTGTTTTTT.

The rearrangement links TRBV5-6 to TRBJ1-5; 9 bases align to TRBD1. The germline gives CDR1 SGHDT, CDR2 YYEEEE. J was trimmed by 1 base and V by 4 bases; bases with no gene match: 9. The CDR3 consists of 17 residues. The CDR3 DNA reads TGTGCCAGCAGCACCCGGGACAGGGCGTTGAGCAATCAGCCCCAGCATTTT. Its translation is CASSTRDRALSNQPQHF. The full variable domain, completed using reference TRBV5-6 and TRBJ1-5, is DAGVTQSPTHLIKTRGQQVTLRCSPKSGHDTVSWYQQALGQGPQFIFQYYEEEERQRGNFPDRFSGHQFPNYSSELNVNALLLGDSALYLCASSTRDRALSNQPQHFGDGTRLSIL.

The chain employs TRBV27 and TRBJ1-6; D possibly corresponds to TRBD1 (6 bases). The CDR3 totals 16 residues. Trimming removed 5 bases at V and 10 bases at J, with 21 bases between. CDR1 is MNHEY, CDR2 SMNVEV, per germline (reference sequence). CDR3 DNA sequence: TGTGCCAGCAGTCACCTCCAGGGGATAGGGATCTCACCCCTCCACTTT. It yields the protein CASSHLQGIGISPLHF.

The gene calls are TRBV5-1 and TRBJ2-1, with D perhaps TRBD2 (6 bases). Germline-derived CDR1 and CDR2 are SGHRS and YFSETQ. Trimming cost V 0 bases and J 6 bases, with 10 bases left between them. This CDR3 has 14 amino acids. The CDR3 DNA is TGCGCCAGCAGCTTGGTCGGGGGTTTCAATGAGCAGTTCTTC. Translated: CASSLVGGFNEQFF.